The 8 T cell receptor beta chains below all came from one sample that was sequenced in a study of blood T cell repertoires in COVID-19. Libraries were prepared by immunoSEQ multiplex PCR; TCRdb keeps only in-frame clonotypes and omits some of them. The data contain fewer than 200,000 clones, around 87% of them singletons. The sequencing sample was made of peripheral blood. The receptors were sampled from a woman in her seventies with COVID-19, enrolled during active disease.

The chain is built from TRBV7-3 and TRBJ2-1, with 7 bases matching TRBD2. This CDR3 comprises 15 residues. Germline V gene lookup returns CDR1 SGHTA and CDR2 FQGTGA. With V trimmed by 3 bases and J by 5 bases, 7 bases remained unmatched. This chain's CDR3 is CASSFLRETNNEQFF. The CDR3 region has the DNA TGTGCCAGCAGCTTTCTGCGGGAGACGAACAATGAGCAGTTCTTC.

This clone was seen a few times. The chain is built from TRBV3-1 (or the pseudogene TRBV3-2) and TRBJ1-1; 9 bases match TRBD1. The CDR3 spans 12 residues. V lost 8 bases and J lost 11; bases outside the gene matches: 9. Germline V gives CDR1 LGHDT, CDR2 YNNKEL (reference sequence). CDR3 DNA sequence: TGTGCCAGCGGTCCAGGGGACAGGGACGCTTTCTTT. Translated, it gives CASGPGDRDAFF.

V and J are TRBV4-2 and TRBJ1-2; 7 bases are a match to TRBD1. The germline V gene encodes CDR1 LGHNA and CDR2 YNFKEQ. The V and J ends lost 0 bases and 5 bases, in that order; junction bases with no gene match: 6. The CDR3 extends over 15 amino acids. For the CDR3, the DNA is TGTGCCAGCAGCCAAGAGGGGGACAGTAGATATGGCTACACCTTC. Amino acid sequence: CASSQEGDSRYGYTF.

J is TRBJ2-3 and V is TRBV5-1, with 7 bases that match TRBD2. Germline assignment: CDR1 SGHRS and CDR2 YFSETQ. Trimming at V came to 4 bases and at J to 0 bases, leaving 5 bases not matched to a gene. CDR3 length: 15 residues. The CDR3: CASSISGLSTDTQYF. CDR3 nucleotides: TGCGCCAGCAGCATTAGCGGGTTAAGCACAGATACGCAGTATTTT.

The rearrangement links TRBV14 to TRBJ2-7, with TRBD1 matching 7 bases. Germline V gives CDR1 SGHDN, CDR2 FVKESK. The V and J ends lost 2 bases and 3 bases, in that order; junction bases with no gene match: 10. The CDR3 has 16 amino acids. The CDR3 region is CASSQRSSHRGYEQYF. The CDR3 DNA sequence: TGTGCCAGCAGCCAACGCTCCTCACACAGGGGCTACGAGCAGTACTTC.

The chain links TRBV30 to TRBJ1-5; D is undetermined. The CDR3 totals 15 residues. Germline V gene data show CDR1 as GTSNPN and CDR2 as SVGIG (reference sequence). Trimming left V 0 bases short and J 2 bases short, with 11 bases between. The chain's CDR3 is CAWSVSGRGNQPQHF. The CDR3 region has the DNA TGTGCCTGGAGTGTATCTGGTCGGGGCAATCAGCCCCAGCATTTT.

The chain has TRBV6-5 and TRBJ1-1; 9 nucleotides match TRBD1. The CDR3 runs 15 residues. Germline V lookup: CDR1 MNHEY, CDR2 SVGAGI. The J segment lost 3 bases and the V segment lost 5 bases, leaving 7 bases of the junction unmatched. The DNA of the CDR3 is TGTGCCAGCAGTCGTACAGGGGGCAGCGACACTGAAGCTTTCTTT. This translates into CASSRTGGSDTEAFF.

The chain links TRBV19 to TRBJ2-1; 7 nucleotides align to TRBD2. Germline-derived CDR1 and CDR2 are LNHDA and SQIVND (reference sequence). CDR3 length: 15 amino acids. Trimming removed 6 bases from V and 2 bases from J; junction bases left unmatched: 7. The CDR3 protein is CASRSASGPYNEQFF. The CDR3 region has the DNA TGTGCCAGTAGGTCGGCTAGCGGTCCCTACAATGAGCAGTTCTTC. Looking up the rest from reference TRBV19 and TRBJ2-1 gives the full variable domain: DGGITQSPKYLFRKEGQNVTLSCEQNLNHDAMYWYRQDPGQGLRLIYYSQIVNDFQKGDIAEGYSVSREKKESFPLTVTSAQKNPTAFYLCASRSASGPYNEQFFGPGTRLTVL.